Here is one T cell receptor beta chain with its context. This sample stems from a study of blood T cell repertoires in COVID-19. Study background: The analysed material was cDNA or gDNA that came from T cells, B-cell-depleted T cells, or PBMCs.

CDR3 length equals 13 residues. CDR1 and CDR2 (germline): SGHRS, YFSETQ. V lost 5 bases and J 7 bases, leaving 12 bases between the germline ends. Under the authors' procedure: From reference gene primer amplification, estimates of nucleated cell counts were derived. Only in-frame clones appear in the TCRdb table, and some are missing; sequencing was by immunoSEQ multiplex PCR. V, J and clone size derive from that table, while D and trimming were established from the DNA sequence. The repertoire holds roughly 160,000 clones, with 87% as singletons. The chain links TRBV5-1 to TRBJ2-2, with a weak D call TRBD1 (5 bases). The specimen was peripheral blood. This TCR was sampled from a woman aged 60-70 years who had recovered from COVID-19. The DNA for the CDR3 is TGCGCCAGCAGAATAGGGGCTGTCGGGGAGCTGTTTTTT. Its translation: CASRIGAVGELFF.